Below are 28 T cell receptor beta chains sequenced from a single sample in a study of Graves' ophthalmopathy and Graves' hyperthyroidism. RNA transcripts provided the template for amplifying TCR beta CDR3 regions. HTBI-primed RT-PCR formed the first round, and a multiplex PCR formed the second. TCRdb recomputed calls from the multiplex PCR reads with MiXCR, one row per CDR3 protein. The data hold a few hundred thousand distinct CDR3 sequences, with about two fifths observed a single time. Source material: peripheral blood or thyroid tissue (not recorded which). All receptors come from an adult man with Graves' hyperthyroidism.

The gene calls are TRBV15 and TRBJ1-5; 8 bases agree with TRBD1. J lost 0 bases, V lost 3 bases, and 16 bases had no gene match. The CDR3 contains 20 residues. Germline loops: CDR1 LNHNV, CDR2 YYDKDF (reference sequence). DNA for the CDR3: TGTGCCACCAGCAGTCCAGGACAGGGCTGGGGGAGGTATAGCAATCAGCCCCAGCATTTT. Translating gives CATSSPGQGWGRYSNQPQHF.

The V call is TRBV6-6, the J call TRBJ1-2; unclear D gene. The CDR3 totals 13 residues. Germline CDR1 and CDR2: MNHNY and SVGAGI (reference sequence). The V end was cut by 5 bases, the J end by 5 bases, with 12 bases between. The CDR3: CASSPPGHYGYTF. CDR3 bases: TGTGCCAGCAGTCCCCCGGGTCATTATGGCTACACCTTC.

This clonotype occurred many times. The CDR3 bases are TGTGCCAGCAGTGAATTGGGTATATACGAGCAGTACTTC. Translating gives CASSELGIYEQYF. The J gene is TRBJ2-7, the V gene TRBV25-1; D not resolved. Trimming removed 1 base at V and 4 bases at J, with 8 bases between. The CDR3 extends over 13 amino acids. Germline-derived CDR1 and CDR2 are MGHDK and SYGVNS.

The chain employs TRBV24-1 and TRBJ2-7, with a weak D call TRBD1 (6 bases). V gave up 2 bases and J gave up 8 bases, with 18 bases separating them. Germline lookup yields CDR1 KGHDR and CDR2 SFDVKD. There are 15 residues in the CDR3. The DNA of the CDR3 is TGTGCCACCAGTGATTCCACCAGCCCCAGGGGCAAGCAGTACTTC. Translation gives CATSDSTSPRGKQYF.

Points on this clonotype: No conserved phenylalanine or tryptophan is present at the end of the CDR3, so a read error is the likely explanation. No DNA is shown, since the ends of the CDR3 on it are uncertain; the CDR3 is the one TCRdb lists. The chain couples TRBV29-1 to TRBJ1-1. Per germline, CDR1 SQVTM and CDR2 ANQGSEA. The CDR3 region is 9 residues in length, termini included. CDR3 residues: CSVEAQARS.

The chain has TRBV10-3 and TRBJ1-2, with D possibly being TRBD1 (5 bases). The CDR3 contains 12 residues. V lost 7 bases, J lost 6 bases, and 12 bases lay in between. The germline CDR1 and CDR2 sequences are ENHRY and SYGVKD. In DNA, the CDR3 is TGTGCCATCACCGAGCGGGGGGATGGCTACACCTTC. Protein product: CAITERGDGYTF.

V gene TRBV11-2 combines with J gene TRBJ2-7; 8 bases map to TRBD1. This CDR3 is built from 15 residues. Germline V gene data show CDR1 as SGHAT and CDR2 as FQNNGV. The V gene end was trimmed by 3 bases and the J gene end by 5 bases; junction bases not matched to a gene: 9. The CDR3 region has the DNA TGTGCCAGCAGCTTCATACCGAACAGGGGGAACGAGCAGTACTTC. This gives the protein CASSFIPNRGNEQYF.

A word on this clonotype: This CDR3 is missing its conserved last phenylalanine or tryptophan, likely due to a read error. The DNA is omitted, as the CDR3 cannot be located on it reliably, and the CDR3 follows TCRdb's listing. The chain links TRBV20-1 to TRBJ2-5. With termini counted, the CDR3 has 9 amino acids. CDR1 DFQATT and CDR2 SNEGSKA come from the germline V gene (reference sequence). The CDR3 loop is CSARDPDPY.

This clonotype was observed once. Germline and junction disagree at one end, which may indicate a read error. This chain connects TRBV7-9 to TRBJ1-1; D might be TRBD1 (5 bases). Germline V lookup: CDR1 SEHNR, CDR2 FQNEAQ (reference sequence). This CDR3 has 13 residues. The chain's CDR3 is CASRGGVSTEALF. The CDR3 DNA is TGTGCTAGCCGCGGAGGGGTGAGCACTGAAGCTCTCTTT.

The rearrangement links TRBV15 to TRBJ2-7; 10 nucleotides align to TRBD2. Losses at the gene ends were 2 bases for V and 6 bases for J; bases not matched to a gene: 4. The CDR3 extends over 14 amino acids. Per the germline V gene, CDR1 is LNHNV and CDR2 is YYDKDF (reference sequence). The CDR3 DNA follows: TGTGCCACCAGCAGAAGCGGGGGGGCCTCCGAGCAGTACTTC. Translated: CATSRSGGASEQYF.

Of note for this clonotype: One end of the junction fails to match germline, which may point to a read error. V gene TRBV6-5 combines with J gene TRBJ1-1; a possible D gene is TRBD1 (6 bases). Germline CDR1 MNHEY, CDR2 SVGAGI. The CDR3 extends over 14 amino acids. The CDR3 DNA sequence: TGTGCCAGCAGTCTACAGGGATTGAACACTGCAGCTTTCTTT. It encodes CASSLQGLNTAAFF.

This clonotype was seen repeatedly, ten times or more. This chain connects TRBV4-1 to TRBJ1-2; TRBD1 might be the D (5 bases). CDR1 is MGHRA and CDR2 is YSYEKL in the germline V gene. The CDR3 covers 14 residues. V was cut by 1 base and J by 6 bases, with 12 bases left in between. CDR3 DNA: TGCGCCAGCAGCCAAGTCTCGACAGACCATGGCTACACCTTC. This sequence encodes CASSQVSTDHGYTF.

This clonotype was detected many times. This sequence joins TRBV7-8 and TRBJ1-5, with D possibly matching TRBD1 (6 bases). The CDR3 totals 15 residues. With 2 bases removed from V and 3 bases from J, the gap between germline ends came to 11 bases. Germline V lookup: CDR1 SGHVS, CDR2 FQNEAQ. CDR3: CASSLRRDTNQPQHF. CDR3 bases: TGTGCCAGCAGCTTACGCCGGGACACCAATCAGCCCCAGCATTTT.

This clonotype was seen only once. The chain uses TRBV7-9 and TRBJ2-7; 7 nucleotides match TRBD2. The CDR3 is 15 residues long. From germline, CDR1 is SEHNR and CDR2 FQNEAQ (reference sequence). V shed 1 base, J shed 3 bases, and the junction held 6 bases outside the gene matches. CDR3 coding DNA: TGTGCCAGCAGCTTAGGCGGACTAGATATCTACGAGCAGTACTTC. Encoded protein: CASSLGGLDIYEQYF.

As for this clonotype: A much larger clone sits a single nucleotide away, making a read error possible. The CDR3 DNA is TGTGCCACTGGAAGGACAGGGAACGCCGGGGGGCTGTTTTTT. This sequence encodes CATGRTGNAGGLFF. This chain uses TRBV10-3 with TRBJ2-2; the match to TRBD1 covers 8 bases. The CDR3 covers 14 residues. Germline V lookup: CDR1 ENHRY, CDR2 SYGVKD.

A word on this clonotype: A much larger clone lies a single base off, so this may be a read error. The V and J genes are TRBV12-3 or TRBV12-4 and TRBJ2-5; TRBD2 aligns across 12 bases. The CDR3 consists of 13 residues. CDR3 loop: CASATSGGEAQYF. CDR3 in DNA: TGTGCCAGCGCGACTAGCGGGGGAGAGGCCCAGTACTTC.

This chain joins TRBV25-1 and TRBJ2-1, with a possible D match to TRBD2 (6 bases). The CDR3 has 15 residues. The ends were cut back, 1 base at V and 7 bases at J, with 14 bases in the middle. In germline, CDR1 is MGHDK, CDR2 SYGVNS. The CDR3 nucleotides read TGTGCCAGCAGTGAATGGGCCGGGAGTTTGAATGAGCAGTTCTTC. Protein product: CASSEWAGSLNEQFF.

This clonotype has a count of ten or more. The V call is TRBV12-3 or TRBV12-4, the J call TRBJ2-5; the D gene is possibly TRBD1 (6 bases). This CDR3 contains 13 residues. V was cut by 5 bases and J by 5 bases, with 12 bases left in between. The CDR3 DNA follows: TGTGCCAGCAGTGAGGGGGAAGAGGAGACCCAGTACTTC. Translation gives CASSEGEEETQYF.

This chain links TRBV12-3 or TRBV12-4 with TRBJ1-2, with 9 bases fitting TRBD1. The J segment lost 4 bases and the V segment lost 6 bases, leaving 6 bases of the junction unmatched. The CDR3 sequence is 14 residues long. The CDR3 is CASSIPGQGYGYTF. CDR3 coding DNA: TGTGCCAGCAGCATACCGGGACAGGGCTATGGCTACACCTTC.

In regard to this clonotype: Because the CDR3 is missing its conserved closing phenylalanine or tryptophan, this is likely a read error. The chain carries TRBV29-1 and TRBJ1-1; tentatively, D is TRBD1 (6 bases). Trimming shortened V by 0 bases and J by 6 bases, and 8 bases separated the two germline ends. The CDR3 spans 12 residues. The germline V gene has CDR1 SQVTM and CDR2 ANQGSEA. CDR3 loop: CSVEEGTPEAFS. CDR3 nucleotides: TGCAGCGTTGAAGAGGGGACACCTGAAGCTTTCTCT.

This clonotype was detected many times. DNA of the CDR3: TGTGCCAGCAGTTCCACGGGGACAAACTATGGCTACACCTTC. Translated, it gives CASSSTGTNYGYTF. The chain combines TRBV28 with TRBJ1-2, with D possibly being TRBD1 (6 bases). This CDR3 contains 14 residues. With 4 bases removed from V and 2 bases from J, the gap between germline ends came to 11 bases. Germline assignment: CDR1 MDHEN and CDR2 SYDVKM.

To note about this clonotype: This may come from a read error, since a much larger clone is one base off. The rearrangement joins TRBV7-9 to TRBJ1-1; TRBD1 is a possible D gene (5 bases). This CDR3 is built from 17 residues. Germline CDR1 SEHNR, CDR2 FQNEAQ (reference sequence). V lost 2 bases and J lost 0, with 16 bases in between. The CDR3 here is CASSLSWGREMNTEAFF. The CDR3, as DNA: TGTGCCAGCAGCTTAAGCTGGGGCAGGGAAATGAACACTGAAGCTTTCTTT.

This clonotype came up a few times. This sequence joins TRBV20-1 and TRBJ1-4, with 12 bases lining up with TRBD1. CDR1 is DFQATT and CDR2 is SNEGSKA in the germline V gene (reference sequence). This CDR3 region has 17 residues. V lost 1 base and J lost 7; bases outside the gene matches: 10. The CDR3 spells CSARAIKGTGGVEKLFF. CDR3 DNA sequence: TGCAGTGCTAGAGCCATTAAAGGGACAGGGGGCGTTGAAAAACTGTTTTTT.

This clonotype turned up a few times. The chain carries TRBV24-1 and TRBJ2-7; TRBD1 might be the D (6 bases). This CDR3 has 16 residues. Germline CDR1 and CDR2: KGHDR and SFDVKD. Trimming removed 4 bases at V and 0 bases at J, with 15 bases between. The CDR3 is CATSESGATSSYEQYF. The CDR3 region has the DNA TGTGCCACCAGTGAGTCAGGGGCAACGAGCTCCTACGAGCAGTACTTC.

V and J are TRBV7-2 and TRBJ2-5, with 7 nucleotides matching TRBD1. Germline CDR1 and CDR2: SGHTA and FQGNSA. The CDR3 has 16 residues. J lost 1 base, V lost 2 bases, and 7 bases had no gene match. CDR3 protein: CASSLSGAGGQETQYF. CDR3 nucleotides: TGTGCCAGCAGCTTATCGGGCGCAGGGGGCCAAGAGACCCAGTACTTC.

The chain has TRBV20-1 and TRBJ1-1; 9 positions match TRBD1. The CDR3 has 12 residues. Germline values: CDR1 DFQATT, CDR2 SNEGSKA (reference sequence). V trimming: 6 bases; J trimming: 11 bases; junction bases outside the gene matches: 10. The CDR3 sequence: CSAHRGRIGAFF. CDR3 bases: TGCAGTGCACACAGGGGGCGTATTGGGGCTTTCTTT.

This clonotype has a single count. This chain uses TRBV6-5 with TRBJ1-1, with unresolved D. This CDR3 region has 9 residues. The germline V and J ends were trimmed by 1 base and 11 bases, with 2 bases remaining between them. Germline V gene data show CDR1 as MNHEY and CDR2 as SVGAGI. This CDR3 reads CASSYWAFF. CDR3 nucleotide sequence: TGTGCCAGCAGTTACTGGGCTTTCTTT.

This clonotype was picked up many times. The chain recombines TRBV11-2 with TRBJ1-6, with unresolved D. CDR3 length: 14 amino acids. CDR1 SGHAT and CDR2 FQNNGV come from the germline V gene. The V end was cut by 1 base, the J end by 5 bases, with 6 bases between. The CDR3 reads CASSLVTNNSPLHF. In DNA, the CDR3 is TGTGCCAGCAGCTTAGTCACCAATAATTCACCCCTCCACTTT. The full variable domain, completed using reference TRBV11-2 and TRBJ1-6, is EAGVAQSPRYKIIEKRQSVAFWCNPISGHATLYWYQQILGQGPKLLIQFQNNGVVDDSQLPKDRFSAERLKGVDSTLKIQPAKLEDSAVYLCASSLVTNNSPLHFGNGTRLTVT.